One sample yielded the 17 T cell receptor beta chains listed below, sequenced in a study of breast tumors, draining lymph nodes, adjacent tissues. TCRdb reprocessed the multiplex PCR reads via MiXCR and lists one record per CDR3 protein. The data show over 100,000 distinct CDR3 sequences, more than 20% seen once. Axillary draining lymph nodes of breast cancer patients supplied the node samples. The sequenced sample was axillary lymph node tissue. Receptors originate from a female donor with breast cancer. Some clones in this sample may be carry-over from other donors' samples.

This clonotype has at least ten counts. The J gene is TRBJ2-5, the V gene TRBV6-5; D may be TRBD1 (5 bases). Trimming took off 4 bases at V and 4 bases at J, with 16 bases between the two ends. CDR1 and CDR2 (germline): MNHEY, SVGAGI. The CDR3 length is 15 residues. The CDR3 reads CASSFVGRVGETQYF. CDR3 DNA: TGTGCCAGCAGTTTCGTGGGCAGGGTGGGAGAGACCCAGTACTTC.

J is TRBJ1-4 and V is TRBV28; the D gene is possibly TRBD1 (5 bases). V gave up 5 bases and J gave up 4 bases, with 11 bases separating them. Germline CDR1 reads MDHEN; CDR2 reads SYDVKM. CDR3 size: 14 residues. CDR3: CASSGGVGNEKLFF. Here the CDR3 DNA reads TGTGCCAGCAGTGGGGGAGTGGGTAATGAAAAACTGTTTTTT.

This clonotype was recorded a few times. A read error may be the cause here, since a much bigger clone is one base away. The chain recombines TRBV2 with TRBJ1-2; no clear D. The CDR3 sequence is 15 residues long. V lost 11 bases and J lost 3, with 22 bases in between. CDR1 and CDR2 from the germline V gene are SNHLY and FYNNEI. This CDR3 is CAGTREQTLDYGYTF. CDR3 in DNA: TGTGCCGGCACGAGGGAACAGACTCTAGACTATGGCTACACCTTC.

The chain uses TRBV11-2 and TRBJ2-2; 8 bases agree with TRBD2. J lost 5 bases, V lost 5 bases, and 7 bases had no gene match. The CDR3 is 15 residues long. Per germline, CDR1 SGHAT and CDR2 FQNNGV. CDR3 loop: CASSHRIAGTGELFF. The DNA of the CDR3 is TGTGCCAGCAGCCACAGGATAGCGGGGACCGGGGAGCTGTTTTTT.

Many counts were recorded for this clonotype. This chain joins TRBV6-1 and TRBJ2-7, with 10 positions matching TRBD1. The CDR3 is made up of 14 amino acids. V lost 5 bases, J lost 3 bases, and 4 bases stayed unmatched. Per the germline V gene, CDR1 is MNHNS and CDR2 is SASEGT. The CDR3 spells CASSTGQGVYEQYF. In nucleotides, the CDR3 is TGTGCCAGCAGTACAGGACAGGGGGTCTACGAGCAGTACTTC.

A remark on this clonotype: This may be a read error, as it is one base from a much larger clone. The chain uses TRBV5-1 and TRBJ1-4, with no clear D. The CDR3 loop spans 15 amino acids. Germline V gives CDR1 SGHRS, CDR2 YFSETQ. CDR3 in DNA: TGCGCCAGCAGCTTGGAAGGAGGGTTTAATGAAAAACTGCTTTTT. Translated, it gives CASSLEGGFNEKLLF.

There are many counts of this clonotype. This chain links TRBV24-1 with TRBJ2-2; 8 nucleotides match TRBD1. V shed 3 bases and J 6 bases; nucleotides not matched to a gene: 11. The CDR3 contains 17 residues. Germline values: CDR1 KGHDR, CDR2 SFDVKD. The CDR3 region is CATSDRSGTGFSGELFF. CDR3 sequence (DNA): TGTGCCACCAGTGATCGCTCCGGGACAGGATTCTCCGGGGAGCTGTTTTTT.

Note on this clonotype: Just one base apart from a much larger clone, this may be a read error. CDR3 loop: CASSPSEGGGDGYAF. The CDR3 DNA sequence: TGCGCCAGCAGCCCGAGTGAGGGGGGAGGGGATGGCTACGCCTTC. The rearrangement links TRBV4-1 to TRBJ1-2, with TRBD1 as a possible D gene (6 bases). The CDR3 covers 15 residues. The germline CDR1 and CDR2 sequences are MGHRA and YSYEKL.

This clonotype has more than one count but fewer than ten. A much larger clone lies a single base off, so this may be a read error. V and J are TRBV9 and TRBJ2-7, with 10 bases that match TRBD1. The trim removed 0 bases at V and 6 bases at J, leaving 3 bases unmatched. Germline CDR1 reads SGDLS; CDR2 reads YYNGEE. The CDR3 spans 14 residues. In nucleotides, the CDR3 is TGTGCCAGCAGCGTAGGACAGGGGGCGGGCGAGCAGTACTTC. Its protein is CASSVGQGAGEQYF.

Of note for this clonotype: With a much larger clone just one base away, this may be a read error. The chain's CDR3 is CASSKPGQGGGEQYF. CDR3 in DNA: TGTGCCAGCAGCAAACCGGGACAGGGGGGGGGAGAGCAGTACTTC. This chain joins TRBV7-6 and TRBJ2-7; 11 nucleotides align to TRBD1. Germline assignment: CDR1 SGHVS and CDR2 FNYEAQ. This CDR3 spans 15 amino acids. J lost 7 bases, V lost 5 bases, and 10 bases had no gene match.

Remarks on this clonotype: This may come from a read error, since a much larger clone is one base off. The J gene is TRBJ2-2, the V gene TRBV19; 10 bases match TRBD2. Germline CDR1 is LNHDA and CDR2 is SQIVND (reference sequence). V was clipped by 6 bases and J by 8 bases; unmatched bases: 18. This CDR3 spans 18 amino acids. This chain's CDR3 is CASRDPASGRLLAGELFF. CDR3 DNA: TGTGCCAGTAGAGACCCGGCTAGCGGGAGACTCTTAGCGGGGGAGCTGTTTTTT.

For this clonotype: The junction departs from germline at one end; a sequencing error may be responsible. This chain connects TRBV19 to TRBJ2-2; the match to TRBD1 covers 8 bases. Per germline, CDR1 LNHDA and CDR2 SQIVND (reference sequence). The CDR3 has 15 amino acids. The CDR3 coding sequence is TGTGCCAAGTTACCCGACAGGGGCTGTACCGAGGAGCTGTTTTTT. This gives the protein CAKLPDRGCTEELFF.

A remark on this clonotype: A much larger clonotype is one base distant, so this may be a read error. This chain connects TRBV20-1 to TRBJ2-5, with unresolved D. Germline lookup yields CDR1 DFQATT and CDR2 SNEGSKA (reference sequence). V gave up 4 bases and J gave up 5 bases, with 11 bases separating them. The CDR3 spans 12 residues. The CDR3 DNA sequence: TGCAGTGCTACGCTCTCAGCGGAGACCCAGTACTTC. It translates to CSATLSAETQYF.

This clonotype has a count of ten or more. In DNA form, the CDR3 reads TGTGCCAGCAGCTTAGTAAGTACTGGGAACAATGAGCAGTTCTTC. It encodes CASSLVSTGNNEQFF. The chain links TRBV11-3 to TRBJ2-1; D unresolved. The germline V gene has CDR1 SGHNT and CDR2 YENEEA. The CDR3 totals 15 residues. V dropped 1 base and J dropped 5 bases, with 12 bases sitting between them.

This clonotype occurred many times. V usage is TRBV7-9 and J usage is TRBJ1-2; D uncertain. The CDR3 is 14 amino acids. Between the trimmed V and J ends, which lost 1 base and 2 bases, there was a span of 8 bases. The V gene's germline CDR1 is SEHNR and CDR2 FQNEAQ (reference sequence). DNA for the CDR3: TGTGCCAGCAGCTTAGACAGTCGCAACTATGGCTACACCTTC. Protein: CASSLDSRNYGYTF.

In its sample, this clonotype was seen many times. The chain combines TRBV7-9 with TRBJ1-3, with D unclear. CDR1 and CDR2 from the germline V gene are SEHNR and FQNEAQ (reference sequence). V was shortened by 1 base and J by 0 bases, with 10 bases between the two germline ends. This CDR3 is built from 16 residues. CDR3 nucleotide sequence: TGTGCCAGCAGCTTAGGTCCGGCAACCTCTGGAAACACCATATATTTT. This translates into CASSLGPATSGNTIYF.

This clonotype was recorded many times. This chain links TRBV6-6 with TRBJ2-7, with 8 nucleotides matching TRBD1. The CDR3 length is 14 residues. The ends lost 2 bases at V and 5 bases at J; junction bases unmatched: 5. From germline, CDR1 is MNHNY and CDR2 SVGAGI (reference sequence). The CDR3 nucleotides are TGTGCCAGCAGTTACCAGGGGGCGTATGACGAGCAGTACTTC. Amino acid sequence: CASSYQGAYDEQYF.